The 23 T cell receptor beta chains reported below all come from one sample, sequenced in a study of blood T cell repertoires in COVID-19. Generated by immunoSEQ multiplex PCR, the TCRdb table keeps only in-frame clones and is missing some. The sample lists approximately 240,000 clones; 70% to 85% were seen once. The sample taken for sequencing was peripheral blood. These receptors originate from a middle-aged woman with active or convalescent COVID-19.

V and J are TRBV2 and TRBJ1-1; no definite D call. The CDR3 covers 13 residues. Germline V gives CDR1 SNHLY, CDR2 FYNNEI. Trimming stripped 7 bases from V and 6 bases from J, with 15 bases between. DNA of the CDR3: TGTGCCAGCACTGGGTTTTACGGGGCTGAAGCTTTCTTT. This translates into CASTGFYGAEAFF.

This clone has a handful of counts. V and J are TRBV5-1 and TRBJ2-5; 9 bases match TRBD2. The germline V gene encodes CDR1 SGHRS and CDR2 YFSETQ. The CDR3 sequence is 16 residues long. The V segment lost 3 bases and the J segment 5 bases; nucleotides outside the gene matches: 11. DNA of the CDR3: TGCGCCAGCAGCTCAAACGGACTAGCGTCAGGCGAGACCCAGTACTTC. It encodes CASSSNGLASGETQYF. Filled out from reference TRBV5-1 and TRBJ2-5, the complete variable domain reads KAGVTQTPRYLIKTRGQQVTLSCSPISGHRSVSWYQQTPGQGLQFLFEYFSETQRNKGNFPGRFSGRQFSNSRSEMNVSTLELGDSALYLCASSSNGLASGETQYFGPGTRLLVL.

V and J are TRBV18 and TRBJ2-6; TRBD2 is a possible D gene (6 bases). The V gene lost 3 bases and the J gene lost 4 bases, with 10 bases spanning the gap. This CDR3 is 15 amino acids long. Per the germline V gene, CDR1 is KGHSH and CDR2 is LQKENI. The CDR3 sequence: CASSPGLSGANVLTF. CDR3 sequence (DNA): TGTGCCAGCTCACCCGGACTATCCGGGGCCAACGTCCTGACTTTC.

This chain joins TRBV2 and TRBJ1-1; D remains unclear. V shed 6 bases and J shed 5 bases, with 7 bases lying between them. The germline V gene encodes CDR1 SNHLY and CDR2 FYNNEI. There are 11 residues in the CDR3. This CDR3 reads CASSYKTEAFF. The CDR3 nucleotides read TGTGCCAGCAGCTATAAAACTGAAGCTTTCTTT.

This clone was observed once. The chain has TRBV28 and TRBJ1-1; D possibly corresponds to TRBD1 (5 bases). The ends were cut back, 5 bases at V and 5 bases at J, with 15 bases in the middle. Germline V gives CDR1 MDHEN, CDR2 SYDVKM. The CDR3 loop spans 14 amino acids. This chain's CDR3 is CASSLNYGGTEAFF. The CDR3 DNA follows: TGTGCCAGCAGTCTTAATTATGGGGGGACTGAAGCTTTCTTT. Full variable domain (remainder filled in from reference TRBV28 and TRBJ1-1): DVKVTQSSRYLVKRTGEKVFLECVQDMDHENMFWYRQDPGLGLRLIYFSYDVKMKEKGDIPEGYSVSREKKERFSLILESASTNQTSMYLCASSLNYGGTEAFFGQGTRLTVV.

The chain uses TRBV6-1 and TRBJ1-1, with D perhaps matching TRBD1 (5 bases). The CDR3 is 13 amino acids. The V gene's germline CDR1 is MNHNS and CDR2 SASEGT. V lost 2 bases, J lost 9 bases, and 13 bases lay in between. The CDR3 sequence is CASSESQGGKAFF. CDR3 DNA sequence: TGTGCCAGCAGTGAAAGTCAGGGTGGTAAAGCTTTCTTT.

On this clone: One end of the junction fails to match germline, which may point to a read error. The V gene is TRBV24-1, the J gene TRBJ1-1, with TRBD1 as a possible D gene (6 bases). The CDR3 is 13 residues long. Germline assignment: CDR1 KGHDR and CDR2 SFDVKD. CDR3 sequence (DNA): TGTGCCACCAGTGATACCCGGGACACAGAAGCTTTCTTT. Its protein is CATSDTRDTEAFF.

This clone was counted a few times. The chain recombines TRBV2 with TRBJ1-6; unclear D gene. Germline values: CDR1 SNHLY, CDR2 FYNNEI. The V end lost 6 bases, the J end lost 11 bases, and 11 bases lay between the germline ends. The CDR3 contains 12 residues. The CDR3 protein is CASRREAPPLHF. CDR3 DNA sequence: TGTGCCAGCAGGCGGGAGGCCCCACCCCTCCACTTT.

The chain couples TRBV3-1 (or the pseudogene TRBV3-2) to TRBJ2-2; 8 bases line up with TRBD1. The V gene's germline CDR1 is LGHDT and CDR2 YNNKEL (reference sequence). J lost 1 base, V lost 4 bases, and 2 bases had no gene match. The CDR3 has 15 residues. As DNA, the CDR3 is TGTGCCAGCAGCCTCGGACAGGGGAACACCGGGGAGCTGTTTTTT. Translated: CASSLGQGNTGELFF.

CDR3 residues: CASSLAGATDTQYF. The CDR3, as DNA: TGTGCCAGCAGCTTAGCAGGGGCCACAGATACGCAGTATTTT. The gene calls are TRBV5-4 and TRBJ2-3, with D tentatively TRBD1 (6 bases). CDR1 and CDR2 (germline): SGHNT, YYREEE (reference sequence). V was shortened by 2 bases and J by 2 bases, with 9 bases between the two germline ends. There are 14 residues in the CDR3.

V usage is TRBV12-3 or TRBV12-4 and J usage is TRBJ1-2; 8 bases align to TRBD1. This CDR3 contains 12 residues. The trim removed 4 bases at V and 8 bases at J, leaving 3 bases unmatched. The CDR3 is CASSSHRGGYTF. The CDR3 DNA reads TGTGCCAGCAGTTCCCACAGGGGGGGCTACACCTTC.

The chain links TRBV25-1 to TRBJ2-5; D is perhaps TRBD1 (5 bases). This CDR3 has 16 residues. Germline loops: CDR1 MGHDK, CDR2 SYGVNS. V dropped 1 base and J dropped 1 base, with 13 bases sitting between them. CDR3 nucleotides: TGTGCCAGCAGTGAATCGGTAGGGGATGGCCAAGAGACCCAGTACTTC. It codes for CASSESVGDGQETQYF.

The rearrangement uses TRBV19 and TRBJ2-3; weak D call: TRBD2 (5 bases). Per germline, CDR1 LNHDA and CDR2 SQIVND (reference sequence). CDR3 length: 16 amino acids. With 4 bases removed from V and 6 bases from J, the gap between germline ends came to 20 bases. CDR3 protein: CASSRLGSGSSDTQYF. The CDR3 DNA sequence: TGTGCCAGTAGTAGGCTTGGAAGCGGTAGCTCCGATACGCAGTATTTT.

The CDR3 DNA follows: TGTGCCAGCAGCTTAGTGCGGGGGGCCTCGCTCATTCAGTACTTC. Amino acids: CASSLVRGASLIQYF. This chain uses TRBV7-9 with TRBJ2-4; the match to TRBD2 covers 8 bases. In germline, CDR1 is SEHNR, CDR2 FQNEAQ (reference sequence). The CDR3 has 15 amino acids. The V and J ends lost 1 base and 9 bases, in that order; junction bases with no gene match: 8.

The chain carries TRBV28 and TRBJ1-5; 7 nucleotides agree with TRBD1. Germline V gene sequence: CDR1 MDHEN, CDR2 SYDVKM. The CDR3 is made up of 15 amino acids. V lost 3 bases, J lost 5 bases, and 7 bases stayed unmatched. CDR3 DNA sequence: TGTGCCAGCAGTTTCCGCGGAGGGACAGATCAGCCCCAGCATTTT. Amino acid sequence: CASSFRGGTDQPQHF.

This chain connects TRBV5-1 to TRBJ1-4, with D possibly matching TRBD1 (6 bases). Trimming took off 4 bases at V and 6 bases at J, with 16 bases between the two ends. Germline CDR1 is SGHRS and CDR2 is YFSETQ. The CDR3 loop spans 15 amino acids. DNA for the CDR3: TGCGCCAGCAGCGTGGTGGGGGCAATGCATGAAAAACTGTTTTTT. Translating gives CASSVVGAMHEKLFF.

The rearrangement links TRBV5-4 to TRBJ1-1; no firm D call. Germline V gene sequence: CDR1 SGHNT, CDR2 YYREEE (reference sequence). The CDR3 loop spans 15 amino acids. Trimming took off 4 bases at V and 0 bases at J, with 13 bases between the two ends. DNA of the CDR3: TGTGCCAGCAGCCCGGCAGGCATCTTGAACACTGAAGCTTTCTTT. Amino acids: CASSPAGILNTEAFF.

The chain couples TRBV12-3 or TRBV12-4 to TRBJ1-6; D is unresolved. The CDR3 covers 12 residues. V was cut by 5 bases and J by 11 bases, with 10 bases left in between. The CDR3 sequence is CASSPPGTPLHF. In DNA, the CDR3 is TGTGCCAGCAGTCCTCCTGGCACACCCCTCCACTTT.

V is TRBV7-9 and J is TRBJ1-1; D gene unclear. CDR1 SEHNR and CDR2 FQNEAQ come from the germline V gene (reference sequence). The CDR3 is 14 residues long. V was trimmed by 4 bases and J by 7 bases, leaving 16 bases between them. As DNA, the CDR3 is TGTGCCAGCAGCTGGACGGAGGTGGACGGTGAAGCTTTCTTT. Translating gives CASSWTEVDGEAFF. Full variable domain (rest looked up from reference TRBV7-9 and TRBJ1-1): DTGVSQNPRHKITKRGQNVTFRCDPISEHNRLYWYRQTLGQGPEFLTYFQNEAQLEKSRLLSDRFSAERPKGSFSTLEIQRTEQGDSAMYLCASSWTEVDGEAFFGQGTRLTVV.

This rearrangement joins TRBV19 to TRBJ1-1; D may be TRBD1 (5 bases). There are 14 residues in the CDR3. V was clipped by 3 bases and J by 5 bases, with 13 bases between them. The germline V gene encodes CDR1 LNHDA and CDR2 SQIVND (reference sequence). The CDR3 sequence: CASSIPGLFTEAFF. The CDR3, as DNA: TGTGCCAGTAGTATCCCAGGGCTGTTTACTGAAGCTTTCTTT.

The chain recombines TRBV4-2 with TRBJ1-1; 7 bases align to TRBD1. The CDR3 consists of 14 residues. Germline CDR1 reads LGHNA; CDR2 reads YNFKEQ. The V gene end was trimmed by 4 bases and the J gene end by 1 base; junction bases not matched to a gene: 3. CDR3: CASSPQGKNTEAFF. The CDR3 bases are TGTGCCAGCAGCCCACAGGGGAAGAACACTGAAGCTTTCTTT.

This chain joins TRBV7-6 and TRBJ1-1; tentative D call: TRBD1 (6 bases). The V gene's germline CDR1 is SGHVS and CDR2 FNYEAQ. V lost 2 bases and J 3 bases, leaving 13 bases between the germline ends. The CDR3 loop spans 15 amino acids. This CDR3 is CASSLQPGQYTEAFF. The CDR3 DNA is TGTGCCAGCAGCTTACAGCCAGGACAGTACACTGAAGCTTTCTTT. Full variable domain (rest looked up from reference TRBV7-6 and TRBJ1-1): GAGVSQSPRYKVTKRGQDVALRCDPISGHVSLYWYRQALGQGPEFLTYFNYEAQQDKSGLPNDRFSAERPEGSISTLTIQRTEQRDSAMYRCASSLQPGQYTEAFFGQGTRLTVV.

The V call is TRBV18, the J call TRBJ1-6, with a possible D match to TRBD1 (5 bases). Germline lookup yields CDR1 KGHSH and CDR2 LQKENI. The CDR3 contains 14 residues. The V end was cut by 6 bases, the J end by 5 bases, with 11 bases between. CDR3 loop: CASSDQGNNSPLHF. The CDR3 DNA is TGTGCCAGCTCGGATCAGGGCAATAATTCACCCCTCCACTTT.